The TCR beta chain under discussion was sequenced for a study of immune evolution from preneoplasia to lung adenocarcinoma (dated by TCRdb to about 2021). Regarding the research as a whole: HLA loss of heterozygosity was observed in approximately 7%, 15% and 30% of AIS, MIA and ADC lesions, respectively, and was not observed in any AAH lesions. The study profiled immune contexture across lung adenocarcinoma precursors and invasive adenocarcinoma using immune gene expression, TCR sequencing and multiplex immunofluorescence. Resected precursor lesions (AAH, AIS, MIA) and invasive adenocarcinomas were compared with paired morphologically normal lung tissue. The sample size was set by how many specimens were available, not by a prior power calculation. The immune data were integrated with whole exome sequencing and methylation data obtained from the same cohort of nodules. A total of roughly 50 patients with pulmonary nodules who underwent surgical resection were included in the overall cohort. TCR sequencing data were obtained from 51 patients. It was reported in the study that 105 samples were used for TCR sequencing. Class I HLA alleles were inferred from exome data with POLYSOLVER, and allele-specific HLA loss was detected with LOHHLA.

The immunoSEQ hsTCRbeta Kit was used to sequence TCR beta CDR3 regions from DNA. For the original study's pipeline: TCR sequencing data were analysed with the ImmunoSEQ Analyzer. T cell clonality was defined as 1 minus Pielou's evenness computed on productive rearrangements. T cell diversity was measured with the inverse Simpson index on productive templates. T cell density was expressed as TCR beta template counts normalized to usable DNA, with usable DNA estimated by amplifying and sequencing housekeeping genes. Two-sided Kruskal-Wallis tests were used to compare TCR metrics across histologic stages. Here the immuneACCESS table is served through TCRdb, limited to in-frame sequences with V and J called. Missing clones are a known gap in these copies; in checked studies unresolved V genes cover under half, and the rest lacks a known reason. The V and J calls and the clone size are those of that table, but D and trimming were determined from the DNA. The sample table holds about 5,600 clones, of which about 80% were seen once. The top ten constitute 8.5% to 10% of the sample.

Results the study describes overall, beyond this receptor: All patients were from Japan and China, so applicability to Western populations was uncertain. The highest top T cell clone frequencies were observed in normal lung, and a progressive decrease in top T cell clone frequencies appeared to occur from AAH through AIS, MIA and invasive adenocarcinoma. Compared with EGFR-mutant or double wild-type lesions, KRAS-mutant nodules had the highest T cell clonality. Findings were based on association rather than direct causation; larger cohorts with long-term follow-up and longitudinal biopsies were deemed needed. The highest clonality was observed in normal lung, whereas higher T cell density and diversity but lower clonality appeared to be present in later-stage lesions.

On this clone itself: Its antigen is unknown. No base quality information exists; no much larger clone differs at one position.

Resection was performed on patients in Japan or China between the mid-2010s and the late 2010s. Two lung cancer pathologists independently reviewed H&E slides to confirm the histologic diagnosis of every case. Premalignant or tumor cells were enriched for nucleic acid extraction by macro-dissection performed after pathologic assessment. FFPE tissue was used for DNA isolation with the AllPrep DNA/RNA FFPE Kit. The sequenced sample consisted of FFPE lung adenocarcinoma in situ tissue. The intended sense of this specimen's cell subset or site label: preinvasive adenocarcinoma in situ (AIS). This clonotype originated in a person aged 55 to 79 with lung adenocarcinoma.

This receptor carries the CDR3 CASREFDTQYF. The DNA sequence is as follows: TGTGCCAGCAGGGAATTTGATACGCAGTATTTT. This receptor chain uses TRBV6-5 and TRBJ2-3, with the D gene call left open. CDR1 and CDR2 are drawn from the germline V gene: MNHEY, SVGAGI. From cysteine to phenylalanine, the CDR3 is 11 amino acids long. Only the CDR3 part of the read is kept: 33 bases, read in frame from the first base. V was cut back by 6 bases and J by 6 bases, leaving a gap of 7 bases between them.